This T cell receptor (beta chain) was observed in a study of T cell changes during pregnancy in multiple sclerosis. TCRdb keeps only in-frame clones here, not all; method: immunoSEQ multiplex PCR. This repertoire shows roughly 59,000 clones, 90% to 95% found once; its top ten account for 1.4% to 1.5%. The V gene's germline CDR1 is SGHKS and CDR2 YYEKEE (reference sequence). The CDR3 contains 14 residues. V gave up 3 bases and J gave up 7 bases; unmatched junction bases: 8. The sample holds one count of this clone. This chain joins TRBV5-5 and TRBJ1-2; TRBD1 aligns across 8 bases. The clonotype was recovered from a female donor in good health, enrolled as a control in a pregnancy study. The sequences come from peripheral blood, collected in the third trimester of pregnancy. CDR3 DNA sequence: TGTGCCAGCAGCTCAGGACAGGGTCGAGCTGGCTACACCTTC. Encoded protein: CASSSGQGRAGYTF.